Presented here are 13 T cell receptor beta chains from one specimen sequenced in a study of T-cell memory formation after mild COVID-19. TCRdb used MiXCR to reprocess the 5' RACE reads, holding one entry per CDR3 protein. The table shows about 340,000 distinct CDR3 sequences, with about 15% occurring only once. The sequencing input was PBMCs or a T cell subset sorted from them (not recorded which). The source of these receptors is a man aged 18-30 years who had mild COVID-19 (a few samples of this study predate the infection). Cell type and time point are not known.

In this sample, this clonotype turned up a few times. The V call is TRBV7-2, the J call TRBJ1-4; D gene unclear. Trimming removed 4 bases from V and 8 bases from J, with 8 bases in between. Looked up from germline, CDR1 is SGHTA and CDR2 is FQGNSA. The CDR3 consists of 12 residues. The chain's CDR3 is CASSSGREKLFF. Written as DNA, the CDR3 is TGTGCCAGCAGCTCCGGACGGGAAAAACTGTTTTTT.

This chain uses TRBV18 with TRBJ2-7; D remains unclear. Deletions cut 0 bases from V and 0 bases from J, with 9 bases between. Germline V gene data show CDR1 as KGHSH and CDR2 as LQKENI. The CDR3 has 15 residues. CDR3 protein: CASSPPSSSSYEQYF. Here the CDR3 DNA reads TGTGCCAGCTCACCACCTAGCTCTAGCTCCTACGAGCAGTACTTC.

The V gene is TRBV4-1, the J gene TRBJ2-5, with 9 bases identical to TRBD1. Germline lookup yields CDR1 MGHRA and CDR2 YSYEKL. There are 18 residues in the CDR3. The ends lost 3 bases at V and 4 bases at J; junction bases unmatched: 15. Here the CDR3 DNA reads TGCGCCAGCAGCCAGAGGGTCCCACCCTTGGGACAGGGAGAGACCCAGTACTTC. The encoded protein is CASSQRVPPLGQGETQYF.

This clonotype was seen more than once but under ten times. This chain connects TRBV7-3 to TRBJ2-4; D is possibly TRBD1 (7 bases). Between the trimmed V and J ends, which lost 5 bases and 8 bases, there was a span of 16 bases. The V gene's germline CDR1 is SGHTA and CDR2 FQGTGA. This CDR3 has 14 amino acids. The DNA for the CDR3 is TGTGCCAGCAGCCCCCATGGAGGGACAGACATTCAGTACTTC. This translates into CASSPHGGTDIQYF.

The chain recombines TRBV2 with TRBJ2-1; D may be TRBD1 (5 bases). There are 15 residues in the CDR3. The V gene lost 6 bases and the J gene lost 7 bases, with 19 bases spanning the gap. Germline V CDR1 and CDR2: SNHLY, FYNNEI. For the CDR3, the DNA is TGTGCCAGCAGGGGCATGGACACGATGGATAATGAGCAGTTCTTC. Protein: CASRGMDTMDNEQFF.

As to this clonotype: The junction and the germline gene differ at one end; a read error may be behind it. The chain carries TRBV7-3 and TRBJ2-2; 9 bases align to TRBD2. Germline CDR1 is SGHTA and CDR2 is FQGTGA. The CDR3 is made up of 15 amino acids. DNA for the CDR3: TGTGCCAGCAGCCGCGGGGGGGCCCGGACCGGTGAGCTGTTTTTT. Its translation is CASSRGGARTGELFF.

This clonotype was detected ten times or more. This rearrangement joins TRBV4-3 to TRBJ1-2; no reliable D call. The CDR3 runs 14 residues. Between the trimmed V and J ends, which lost 2 bases and 4 bases, there was a span of 11 bases. Germline values: CDR1 LGHNA, CDR2 YSLEER. The DNA for the CDR3 is TGCGCCAGCAGCCAACTGGCAGCTTCCTATGGCTACACCTTC. This translates into CASSQLAASYGYTF.

This clonotype was seen a few times. This chain links TRBV7-9 with TRBJ2-6; 8 bases map to TRBD2. The J segment lost 2 bases and the V segment lost 5 bases, leaving 5 bases of the junction unmatched. CDR1 and CDR2 from the germline V gene are SEHNR and FQNEAQ (reference sequence). This CDR3 region has 16 residues. The DNA for the CDR3 is TGTGCCAGCAGCCCAGCGGGGGCAACTGGGGCCAACGTCCTGACTTTC. Residues: CASSPAGATGANVLTF.

The genes are TRBV20-1 and TRBJ2-5; D gene uncertain. V lost 3 bases and J lost 1, with 18 bases in between. Germline V CDR1 and CDR2: DFQATT, SNEGSKA (reference sequence). The CDR3 covers 16 residues. DNA for the CDR3: TGCAGTGCTAGGCCTCGCGATCCCACAACCCAAGAGACCCAGTACTTC. Residues: CSARPRDPTTQETQYF.

The table lists this clonotype with a few counts. V is TRBV20-1 and J is TRBJ1-4; the D gene is possibly TRBD1 (5 bases). Trimming left V 5 bases short and J 7 bases short, with 14 bases between. This CDR3 contains 13 residues. Looked up from germline, CDR1 is DFQATT and CDR2 is SNEGSKA (reference sequence). The CDR3 loop reads CSAHRDGLEKLFF. Written as DNA, the CDR3 is TGCAGTGCTCACCGGGACGGCCTTGAAAAACTGTTTTTT.

This clonotype was picked up a small number of times. The conserved phenylalanine or tryptophan normally closing the CDR3 is absent here, so this likely arose from a read error. The chain links TRBV12-3 or TRBV12-4 to TRBJ2-5; D call uncertain. This CDR3 has 12 residues. The V end was cut by 5 bases, the J end by 1 base, with 5 bases between. The CDR3 DNA reads TGTGCCAGCAGTCCCCTCCAAGAGACCCAGTACCTC. Translating gives CASSPLQETQYL.

In this sample, this clonotype turned up a few times. The J gene is TRBJ1-6, the V gene TRBV6-1; D is undetermined. The CDR3 consists of 14 residues. CDR1 is MNHNS, CDR2 SASEGT, per germline. V lost 6 bases to trimming and J lost 9 bases, with 15 bases between them. The CDR3 DNA reads as TGTGCCAGCAGCGAAATCGCCGATAGTTCACCCCTCCACTTT. Protein sequence: CASSEIADSSPLHF.

This clonotype was seen repeatedly, ten times or more. The rearrangement joins TRBV7-2 to TRBJ2-5; 11 positions match TRBD2. Per germline, CDR1 SGHTA and CDR2 FQGNSA. There are 17 residues in the CDR3. V was pared by 5 bases and J by 5 bases, with 13 bases of the junction left unmatched. The CDR3 loop is CASSANEPSGGSETQYF. In nucleotides, the CDR3 is TGTGCCAGCAGCGCGAACGAGCCTAGCGGGGGGTCGGAGACCCAGTACTTC.